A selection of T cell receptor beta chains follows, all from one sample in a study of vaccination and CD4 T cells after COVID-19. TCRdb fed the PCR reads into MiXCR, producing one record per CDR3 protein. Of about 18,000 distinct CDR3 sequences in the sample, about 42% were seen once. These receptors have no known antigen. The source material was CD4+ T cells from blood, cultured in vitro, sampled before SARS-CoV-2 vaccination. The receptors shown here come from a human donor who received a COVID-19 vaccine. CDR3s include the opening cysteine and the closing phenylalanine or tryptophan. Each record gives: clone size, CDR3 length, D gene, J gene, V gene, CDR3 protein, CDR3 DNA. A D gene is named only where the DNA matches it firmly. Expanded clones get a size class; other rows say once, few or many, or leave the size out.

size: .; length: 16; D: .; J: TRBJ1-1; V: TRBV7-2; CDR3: CASSLVGGEGNTEAFF; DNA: TGTGCCAGCAGCTTAGTAGGTGGGGAAGGGAACACTGAAGCTTTCTTT
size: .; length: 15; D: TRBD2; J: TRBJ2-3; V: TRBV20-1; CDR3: CSVLLTSGGGDAQYF; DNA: TGCAGTGTCCTCCTAACTAGCGGGGGGGGAGATGCGCAGTATTTT
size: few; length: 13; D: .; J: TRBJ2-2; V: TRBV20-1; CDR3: CSASSVNTGELFF; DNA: TGCAGTGCTTCTAGCGTGAACACCGGGGAGCTGTTTTTT
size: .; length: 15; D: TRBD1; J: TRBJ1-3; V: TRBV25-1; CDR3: CASSDRDRRIGTIYF; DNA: TGTGCCAGCAGTGACCGGGACAGGCGAATCGGTACCATATATTTT
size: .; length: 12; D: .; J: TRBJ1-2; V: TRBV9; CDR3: CASNEANYGYTF; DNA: TGTGCCAGCAACGAAGCTAACTATGGCTACACCTTC
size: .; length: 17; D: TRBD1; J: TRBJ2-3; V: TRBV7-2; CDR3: CASSLVGSGGGTDTQYF; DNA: TGTGCCAGCAGCTTAGTAGGCTCAGGGGGCGGGACAGATACGCAGTATTTT
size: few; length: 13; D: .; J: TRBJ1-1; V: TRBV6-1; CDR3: CASGNQGGTEAFF; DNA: TGTGCCTCCGGAAATCAGGGTGGCACTGAAGCTTTCTTT
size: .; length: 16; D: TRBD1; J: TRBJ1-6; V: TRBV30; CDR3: CALKKGGQGDNSPLHF; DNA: TGTGCCTTAAAAAAGGGGGGACAGGGGGATAATTCACCCCTCCACTTT
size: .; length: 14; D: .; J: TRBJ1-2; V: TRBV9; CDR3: CASSVSPEGYGYTF; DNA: TGTGCCAGCAGCGTATCTCCGGAGGGCTATGGCTACACCTTC
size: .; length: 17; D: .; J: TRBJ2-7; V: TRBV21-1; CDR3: CASSKSIGGRASYEQYF; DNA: TGTGCCAGCAGCAAGAGCATTGGGGGCAGGGCGTCCTACGAGCAGTACTTC
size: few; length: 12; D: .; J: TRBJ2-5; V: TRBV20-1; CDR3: CSASLVQETQYF; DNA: TGCAGTGCTAGTTTAGTCCAAGAGACCCAGTACTTC
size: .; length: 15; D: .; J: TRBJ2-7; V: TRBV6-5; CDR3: CASSYSGGADYEQYF; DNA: TGTGCCAGCAGTTACTCGGGGGGGGCGGACTACGAGCAGTACTTC
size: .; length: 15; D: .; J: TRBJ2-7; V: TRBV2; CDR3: CASSFDSTISYEQYF; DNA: TGTGCCAGCAGTTTCGACAGCACCATCTCCTACGAGCAGTACTTC
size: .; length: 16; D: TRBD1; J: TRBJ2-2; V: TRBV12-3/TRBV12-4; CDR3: CASRRRDRGYTGELFF; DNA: TGTGCCAGCAGACGCCGGGACAGGGGTTACACCGGGGAGCTGTTTTTT
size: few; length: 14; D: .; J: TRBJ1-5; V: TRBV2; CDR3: CASSAGLGNQPQHF; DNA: TGTGCCAGCAGTGCAGGGTTGGGCAATCAGCCCCAGCATTTT
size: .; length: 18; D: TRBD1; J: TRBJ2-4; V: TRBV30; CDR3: CAWSVPPGTVWAKNIQYF; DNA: TGTGCCTGGAGTGTACCCCCTGGGACAGTTTGGGCCAAAAACATTCAGTACTTC
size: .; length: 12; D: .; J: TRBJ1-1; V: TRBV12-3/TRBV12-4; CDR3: CASRGRGVEAFF; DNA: TGTGCCAGCAGGGGGAGGGGTGTCGAAGCTTTCTTT
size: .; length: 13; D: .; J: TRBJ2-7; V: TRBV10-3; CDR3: CAISELKSYEQYF; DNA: TGTGCCATCAGTGAGCTAAAGAGCTACGAGCAGTACTTC
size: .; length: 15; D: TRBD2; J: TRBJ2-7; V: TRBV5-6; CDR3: CASSPSGTTFYEQYF; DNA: TGTGCCAGCAGCCCGAGCGGGACTACCTTCTACGAGCAGTACTTC
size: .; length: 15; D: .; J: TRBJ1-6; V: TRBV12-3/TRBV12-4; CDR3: CASSSTGPYNSPLHF; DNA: TGTGCCAGCAGTTCCACAGGGCCCTATAATTCACCCCTCCACTTT
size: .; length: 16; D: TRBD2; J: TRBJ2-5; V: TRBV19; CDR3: CASSIRTSGGQETQYF; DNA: TGTGCCAGTAGTATTCGGACTAGCGGGGGGCAAGAGACCCAGTACTTC
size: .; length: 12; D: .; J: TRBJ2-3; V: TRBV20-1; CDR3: CSATTLGDTQYF; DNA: TGCAGTGCTACAACCCTCGGAGATACGCAGTATTTT
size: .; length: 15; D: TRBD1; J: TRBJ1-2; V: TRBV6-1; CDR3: CASSDARQGHYGYTF; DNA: TGTGCCAGCAGTGATGCACGACAGGGGCACTATGGCTACACCTTC
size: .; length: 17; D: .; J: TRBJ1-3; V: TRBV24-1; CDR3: CATSDTYPGSSGNTIYF; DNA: TGTGCCACCAGTGATACCTACCCAGGGAGCTCTGGAAACACCATATATTTT
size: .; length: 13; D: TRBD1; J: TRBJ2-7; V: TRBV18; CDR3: CASSPGQEYEQYF; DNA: TGTGCCAGCTCACCGGGACAGGAATACGAGCAGTACTTC
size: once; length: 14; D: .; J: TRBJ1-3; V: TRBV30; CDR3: CAWGGHRAGNTIYF; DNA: TGTGCCTGGGGGGGTCACAGGGCAGGAAACACCATATATTTT
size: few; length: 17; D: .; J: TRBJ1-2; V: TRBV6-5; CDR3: CASSYSWTQYLNYGYTF; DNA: TGTGCCAGCAGTTACTCGTGGACGCAATATCTCAACTATGGCTACACCTTC
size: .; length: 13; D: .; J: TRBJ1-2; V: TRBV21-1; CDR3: CASSRDSPYGYTF; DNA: TGTGCCAGCAGCAGGGACAGTCCCTATGGCTACACCTTC
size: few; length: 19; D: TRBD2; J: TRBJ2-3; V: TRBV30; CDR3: CAWSVLFFRWRGSTDTQYF; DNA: TGTGCCTGGAGTGTACTGTTCTTTCGTTGGCGGGGGAGCACAGATACGCAGTATTTT
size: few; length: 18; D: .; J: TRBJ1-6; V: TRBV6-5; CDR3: CASSYGEVRGVYNSPLHF; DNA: TGTGCCAGCAGTTACGGGGAAGTAAGGGGTGTTTATAATTCACCCCTCCACTTT
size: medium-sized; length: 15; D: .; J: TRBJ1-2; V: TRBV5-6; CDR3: CASSPRGGGVRGYTF; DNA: TGTGCCAGCAGCCCCCGTGGTGGGGGGGTTCGGGGCTACACCTTC
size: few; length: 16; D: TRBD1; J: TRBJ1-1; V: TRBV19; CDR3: CASHKRTGAGPTEAFF; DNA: TGTGCCAGTCACAAAAGGACAGGGGCCGGACCCACTGAAGCTTTCTTT
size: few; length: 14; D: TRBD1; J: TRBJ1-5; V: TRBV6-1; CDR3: CASSDGGQNQPQHF; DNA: TGTGCCAGCAGTGACGGGGGACAGAATCAGCCCCAGCATTTT
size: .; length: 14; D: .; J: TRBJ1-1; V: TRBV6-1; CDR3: CASTPEGGGTEAFF; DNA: TGTGCCAGCACCCCGGAGGGAGGGGGCACTGAAGCTTTCTTT
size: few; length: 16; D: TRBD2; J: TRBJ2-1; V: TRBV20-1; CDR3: CSASGGGHRLYNEQFF; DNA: TGCAGTGCTAGCGGGGGGGGCCACCGACTCTACAATGAGCAGTTCTTC
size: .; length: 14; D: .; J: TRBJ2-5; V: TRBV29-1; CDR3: CSVEKDRLQETQYF; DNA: TGCAGCGTTGAGAAGGACAGACTACAAGAGACCCAGTACTTC
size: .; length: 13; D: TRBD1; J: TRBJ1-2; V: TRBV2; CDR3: CASSRQGDSGYTF; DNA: TGTGCCAGCAGCCGACAGGGGGATAGTGGCTACACCTTC
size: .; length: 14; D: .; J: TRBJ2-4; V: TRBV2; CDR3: CASLASLAKNIQYF; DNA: TGTGCCAGCTTGGCCTCCTTAGCCAAAAACATTCAGTACTTC
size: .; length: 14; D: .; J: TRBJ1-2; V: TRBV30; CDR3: CAWVTLSGLYGYTF; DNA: TGTGCCTGGGTTACCCTTTCGGGTCTATATGGCTACACCTTC
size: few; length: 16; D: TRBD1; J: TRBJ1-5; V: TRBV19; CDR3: CASSRQGALGNQPQHF; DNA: TGTGCCAGTAGTAGACAGGGTGCTTTGGGCAATCAGCCCCAGCATTTT
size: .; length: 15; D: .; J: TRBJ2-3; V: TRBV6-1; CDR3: CASGGASGSTDTQYF; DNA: TGTGCCAGCGGGGGGGCGAGCGGCTCCACAGATACGCAGTATTTT
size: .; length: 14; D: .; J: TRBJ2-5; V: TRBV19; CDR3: CASSIRGGGGTQYF; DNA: TGTGCCAGTAGTATCCGGGGTGGGGGAGGGACCCAGTACTTC
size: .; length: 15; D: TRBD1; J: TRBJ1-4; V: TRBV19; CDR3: CASSIGTGGNGKLFF; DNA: TGTGCCAGTAGTATTGGGACAGGGGGAAACGGGAAACTGTTTTTT
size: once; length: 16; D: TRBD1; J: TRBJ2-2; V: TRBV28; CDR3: CASNQQGTVFRGELFF; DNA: TGTGCCAGCAATCAACAGGGGACGGTCTTTAGGGGGGAGCTGTTTTTT
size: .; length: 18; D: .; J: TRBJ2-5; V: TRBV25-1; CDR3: CASSEPPVPPRRGETQYF; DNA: TGTGCCAGCAGTGAACCTCCGGTACCGCCACGCAGGGGAGAGACCCAGTACTTC
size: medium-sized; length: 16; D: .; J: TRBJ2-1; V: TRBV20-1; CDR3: CSARDGSVAGAAEQFF; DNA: TGCAGTGCTAGAGATGGTTCCGTGGCCGGGGCCGCTGAGCAGTTCTTC
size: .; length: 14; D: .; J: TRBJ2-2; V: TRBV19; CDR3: CASHRTEFTGELFF; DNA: TGTGCCAGTCATAGAACAGAGTTCACCGGGGAGCTGTTTTTT
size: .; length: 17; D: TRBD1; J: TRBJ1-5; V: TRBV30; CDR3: CAWSARDRGSVNQPQHF; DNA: TGTGCCTGGAGTGCCCGGGACAGGGGATCCGTCAATCAGCCCCAGCATTTT
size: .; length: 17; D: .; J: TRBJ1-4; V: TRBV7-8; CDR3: CASSLVSGLFRGEKLFF; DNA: TGTGCCAGCAGCTTAGTGTCCGGCCTGTTTCGGGGTGAAAAACTGTTTTTT
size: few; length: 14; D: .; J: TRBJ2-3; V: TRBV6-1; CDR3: CASSERTERDTQYF; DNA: TGTGCCAGCAGTGAGCGGACCGAGCGAGATACGCAGTATTTT
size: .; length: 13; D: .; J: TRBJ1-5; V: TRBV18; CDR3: CASSWASNQPQHF; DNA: TGTGCCAGCTCATGGGCGAGCAATCAGCCCCAGCATTTT
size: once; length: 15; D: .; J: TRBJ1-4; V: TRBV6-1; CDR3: CASSDPGHFNEKLFF; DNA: TGTGCCAGCAGTGACCCGGGACACTTTAATGAAAAACTGTTTTTT
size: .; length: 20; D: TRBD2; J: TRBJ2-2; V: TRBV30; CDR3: CAWSVLAGGHNENLTGELFF; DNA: TGTGCCTGGAGTGTTTTAGCGGGGGGCCATAACGAAAATCTCACCGGGGAGCTGTTTTTT